This T cell receptor (beta chain) comes out of a study of T cells in Graves' hyperthyroidism and ophthalmopathy. This CDR3 is 16 amino acids long. Per germline, CDR1 PRHDT and CDR2 FYEKMQ (reference sequence). V trimming: 0 bases; J trimming: 4 bases; junction bases outside the gene matches: 9. Among the patients, aged 18 to 65, hyperthyroidism was newly diagnosed and had lasted under 2 months. Thyroid ultrasound, orbital computed tomography, clinical symptoms, and serum thyroxine and TRAb underpinned diagnoses. TCR beta CDR3 regions were amplified from RNA. Primed by the HTBI set, a first-round RT-PCR was run on the TCR CDR3. Via MiXCR, TCRdb re-called the multiplex PCR reads, giving one row per CDR3 protein. Of approximately 740,000 distinct CDR3 sequences in the sample, roughly 15% were seen once. This clonotype was counted ten times or more.

This TCR was recovered from a woman aged 18-29 years with Graves' hyperthyroidism. V and J are TRBV13 and TRBJ2-7; 7 nucleotides agree with TRBD1. Sequencing was done on a sample of blood. The CDR3 region has the DNA TGTGCCAGCAGCTTAGGGATAGGGGGCGCGGTTTACGAGCAGTACTTC. This sequence encodes CASSLGIGGAVYEQYF.